The 11 T cell receptor beta chains below were found in one sample sequenced in a study of neurological immune-mediated disorders. Via MiXCR, TCRdb re-called the 5' RACE reads, giving one row per CDR3 protein. The table shows fewer than 20,000 distinct CDR3 sequences, with 14% occurring only once. The specimen sequenced was CD4+ T cells from blood. These receptors were collected from a woman aged 60-70 years with HTLV-1-associated myelopathy (HAM/TSP).

This clonotype was detected ten times or more. The chain is built from TRBV7-9 and TRBJ2-2, with D perhaps being TRBD1 or TRBD2 (5 bases each). This CDR3 contains 12 residues. Trimming took 5 bases from V and 9 from J, leaving 10 bases between them. Germline lookup yields CDR1 SEHNR and CDR2 FQNEAQ (reference sequence). CDR3 nucleotides: TGTGCCAGCAGCCAAGGGGAGAGGGAGCTGTTTTTT. This codes for CASSQGERELFF. The complete variable domain, with remaining parts taken from reference TRBV7-9 and TRBJ2-2, reads DTGVSQNPRHKITKRGQNVTFRCDPISEHNRLYWYRQTLGQGPEFLTYFQNEAQLEKSRLLSDRFSAERPKGSFSTLEIQRTEQGDSAMYLCASSQGERELFFGEGSRLTVL.

The V gene is TRBV29-1, the J gene TRBJ1-2; perhaps TRBD1 as D (5 bases). Trimming removed 3 bases from V and 4 bases from J, with 18 bases in between. This CDR3 is built from 15 residues. The germline V gene encodes CDR1 SQVTM and CDR2 ANQGSEA. The CDR3 bases are TGCAGCGTTGACCATATGGGGGGGACTAGCTATGGCTACACCTTC. Translation: CSVDHMGGTSYGYTF.

This clonotype is judged medium-sized. The rearrangement uses TRBV14 and TRBJ1-1; D is unresolved. Germline lookup yields CDR1 SGHDN and CDR2 FVKESK. There are 13 residues in the CDR3. The ends were cut back, 5 bases at V and 4 bases at J, with 11 bases in the middle. The CDR3 reads CASSNLRGTEAFF. CDR3 nucleotide sequence: TGTGCCAGCAGCAACCTTCGGGGCACTGAAGCTTTCTTT.

This clonotype has a count of ten or more. This CDR3 reads CASGARQRTGELFF. DNA of the CDR3: TGTGCCAGCGGGGCAAGACAGCGCACCGGGGAGCTGTTTTTT. The V gene is TRBV7-8, the J gene TRBJ2-2; possible D gene TRBD1, 5 bases. With 8 bases removed from V and 4 bases from J, the gap between germline ends came to 14 bases. The CDR3 extends over 14 amino acids. Germline CDR1 is SGHVS and CDR2 is FQNEAQ.

This clonotype was picked up many times. CDR3 protein: CASSSGTGGKETQYF. DNA for the CDR3: TGTGCCAGCAGTTCGGGGACAGGGGGCAAAGAGACCCAGTACTTC. The V call is TRBV12-3 or TRBV12-4, the J call TRBJ2-5, with 12 bases that match TRBD1. The CDR3 consists of 15 residues. V gave up 4 bases and J gave up 3 bases; unmatched junction bases: 3.

This clonotype appeared many times. V usage is TRBV7-2 and J usage is TRBJ2-1; 13 nucleotides agree with TRBD2. This CDR3 contains 15 residues. Germline-derived CDR1 and CDR2 are SGHTA and FQGNSA. After removal of 5 bases from V and 8 bases from J, the junction contained 6 bases not matched to a gene. The DNA for the CDR3 is TGTGCCAGCAGCGGGGGACTAGCGGGATCTGATGAGCAGTTCTTC. Protein: CASSGGLAGSDEQFF.

This clonotype was detected many times. V and J are TRBV7-6 and TRBJ1-5, with TRBD1 matching 9 bases. This CDR3 is 14 amino acids long. Trimming removed 4 bases from V and 7 bases from J; junction bases left unmatched: 5. Germline V gene sequence: CDR1 SGHVS, CDR2 FNYEAQ. The CDR3 region has the DNA TGTGCCAGCAGCTCCGGGACAGGGCCCCAGCCCCAGCATTTT. Residues: CASSSGTGPQPQHF. Together with reference TRBV7-6 and TRBJ1-5, the CDR3 gives the full variable domain: GAGVSQSPRYKVTKRGQDVALRCDPISGHVSLYWYRQALGQGPEFLTYFNYEAQQDKSGLPNDRFSAERPEGSISTLTIQRTEQRDSAMYRCASSSGTGPQPQHFGDGTRLSIL.

This clonotype occurred many times. The genes are TRBV6-6 and TRBJ2-2, with TRBD1 identical over 7 bases. CDR1 and CDR2 from the germline V gene are MNHNY and SVGAGI (reference sequence). V trimming: 7 bases; J trimming: 5 bases; junction bases outside the gene matches: 10. The CDR3 has 15 residues. The CDR3 DNA sequence: TGTGCCAGCAATCGGAGACAGGGCGGGACCGGGGAGCTGTTTTTT. Its protein is CASNRRQGGTGELFF.

This clonotype has at least ten counts. J is TRBJ2-5 and V is TRBV15, with D uncertain. The CDR3 spans 14 residues. The V gene's germline CDR1 is LNHNV and CDR2 YYDKDF (reference sequence). Trimming left V 2 bases short and J 0 bases short, with 7 bases between. The CDR3 sequence is CATSRIQNQETQYF. The CDR3 DNA reads TGTGCCACCAGCAGAATACAGAACCAAGAGACCCAGTACTTC.

This clonotype showed up many times. V is TRBV11-3 and J is TRBJ2-2; the match to TRBD2 covers 9 bases. Germline-derived CDR1 and CDR2 are SGHNT and YENEEA. This CDR3 region has 15 residues. V lost 4 bases and J lost 4; bases outside the gene matches: 4. The CDR3 spells CASSSGLASTGELFF. CDR3 nucleotides: TGTGCCAGCAGCTCAGGACTAGCGTCCACCGGGGAGCTGTTTTTT.

Ten or more counts support this clonotype. The CDR3 here is CASSDRSRQGETQYF. In DNA form, the CDR3 reads TGTGCCAGCAGTGATCGGTCCCGGCAGGGGGAGACCCAGTACTTC. This sequence joins TRBV2 and TRBJ2-5; possible D gene TRBD1, 6 bases. Germline V lookup: CDR1 SNHLY, CDR2 FYNNEI. V shed 3 bases and J shed 5 bases, with 16 bases lying between them. The CDR3 loop spans 15 amino acids.